This is a list of T cell receptor beta chains from one sample in a study of response to subunit inactivated influenza vaccine. TCRdb re-called the RT-PCR reads with MiXCR, one entry per CDR3 protein. The profile covers some 850,000 distinct CDR3 sequences, with around 18% appearing a single time and about a tenth taken by the ten largest. Material: PBMCs from blood, obtained 4 to 6 days after vaccination. The receptors here all came from a man aged 45 to 65 who received an inactivated influenza vaccine. Both conserved end residues are part of each CDR3. The D gene is left open where the match is weak. Rows give clone size only sometimes, using once, few, many, or a class for an expanded clone.

J | size | D | V | CDR3 | DNA
TRBJ2-7 | - | - | TRBV6-1 | CASTRSAGFTYEQYF | TGTGCCAGCACCAGGTCTGCGGGGTTCACCTACGAGCAGTACTTC
TRBJ2-7 | - | - | TRBV20-1 | CSATDALGSSYEQYF | TGCAGTGCAACCGATGCCCTGGGGAGCTCCTACGAGCAGTACTTC
TRBJ2-5 | - | - | TRBV27 | CASMLIGTEFGTQYF | TGTGCCAGCATGCTGATCGGGACGGAATTTGGGACCCAGTACTTC
TRBJ1-6 | - | - | TRBV4-1 | CASSPTYYRRTIYNSPLHF | TGCGCCAGCAGCCCCACTTACTACCGACGGACTATCTATAATTCACCCCTCCACTTT
TRBJ2-7 | few | - | TRBV20-1 | CSASKQRAWGEQYF | TGCAGTGCTTCGAAACAGCGGGCGTGGGGAGAGCAGTACTTC
TRBJ2-6 | once | - | TRBV5-1 | CASSSTGSAGANVLTF | TGCGCCAGCAGCTCGACGGGCTCGGCTGGGGCCAACGTCCTGACTTTC
TRBJ2-1 | few | - | TRBV11-2 | CASSYAPRDSLYNEQFF | TGTGCCAGCAGCTACGCGCCCCGGGACTCCCTATACAATGAGCAGTTCTTC
TRBJ1-5 | - | - | TRBV20-1 | CSARDPRSNQPQHF | TGCAGTGCAAGGGACCCACGGAGCAATCAGCCCCAGCATTTT
TRBJ2-2 | - | TRBD2 | TRBV11-3 | CASSNGLAASGELFF | TGTGCCAGCAGCAACGGACTAGCGGCCTCCGGGGAGCTGTTTTTT
TRBJ1-5 | - | - | TRBV12-3/TRBV12-4 | CASSFRGAASNQPQHF | TGTGCCAGCAGTTTTCGGGGGGCCGCCAGCAATCAGCCCCAGCATTTT
TRBJ2-7 | few | TRBD2 | TRBV4-3 | CASSQEIGTSGASYEQYF | TGCGCCAGCAGCCAAGAGATAGGGACTAGCGGAGCCTCCTACGAGCAGTACTTC
TRBJ2-1 | few | - | TRBV12-3/TRBV12-4 | CASSYSGLSYNEQFF | TGTGCCAGCAGTTACTCGGGCCTCTCCTACAATGAGCAGTTCTTC
TRBJ2-7 | - | - | TRBV6-2/TRBV6-3 | CATRGGPYEQYF | TGTGCCACCCGAGGTGGACCCTACGAGCAGTACTTC
TRBJ1-2 | few | - | TRBV4-1 | CASSHRASNYGYTF | TGCGCCAGCAGCCACAGGGCGAGTAACTATGGCTACACCTTC
TRBJ2-1 | few | TRBD2 | TRBV3-1 | CASSFRGGSDNEQFF | TGTGCCAGCAGCTTCCGGGGGGGCTCGGATAATGAGCAGTTCTTC
TRBJ2-7 | - | - | TRBV6-4 | CASSDNGVSSYEQYF | TGTGCCAGCAGTGACAACGGGGTTAGCTCCTACGAGCAGTACTTC
TRBJ1-2 | few | TRBD1 | TRBV28 | CASSPQPKTGQGYTF | TGTGCCAGCAGTCCCCAACCAAAGACAGGGCAAGGCTACACCTTC
TRBJ1-6 | - | TRBD1 | TRBV12-3/TRBV12-4 | CASSPQGGSYNSPLHF | TGTGCCAGCAGTCCACAGGGGGGGTCCTATAATTCACCCCTCCACTTT
TRBJ1-2 | - | - | TRBV7-2 | CASSSFEGSNYGYTF | TGTGCCAGCAGCTCGTTCGAGGGTTCTAACTATGGCTACACCTTC
TRBJ2-1 | few | - | TRBV18 | CASSPYSNEQFF | TGTGCCAGCTCACCGTACTCAAATGAGCAGTTCTTC
TRBJ2-3 | few | TRBD1 | TRBV5-1 | CASSEDRGDTDTQYF | TGCGCCAGCAGCGAAGACAGGGGTGACACAGATACGCAGTATTTT
TRBJ1-5 | - | - | TRBV4-2 | CASSQVAGTNQPQHF | TGTGCCAGCAGCCAAGTGGCAGGGACCAATCAGCCCCAGCATTTT
TRBJ2-7 | - | - | TRBV28 | CASSFYVGSNTYEQYF | TGTGCCAGCAGTTTTTACGTTGGCAGCAATACTTACGAGCAGTACTTC
TRBJ1-6 | few | TRBD1 | TRBV7-8 | CASSAGQGRSPLHF | TGTGCCAGCAGCGCGGGACAGGGGCGTTCACCCCTCCACTTT
TRBJ1-1 | few | TRBD1 | TRBV20-1 | CSAPRDSPSGGLNTEAFF | TGCAGTGCTCCAAGAGACAGTCCCTCAGGGGGTCTGAACACTGAAGCTTTCTTT
TRBJ2-3 | - | TRBD2 | TRBV20-1 | CSARGLLAGDSDTQYF | TGCAGTGCTAGAGGGTTGTTAGCGGGAGATTCAGATACGCAGTATTTT
TRBJ2-2 | many | - | TRBV4-3 | CASSQRPAGTNTGELFF | TGCGCCAGCAGCCAACGGCCGGCGGGGACGAACACCGGGGAGCTGTTTTTT
TRBJ2-1 | - | TRBD1 | TRBV20-1 | CSAGDRDYNEQFF | TGCAGTGCTGGCGACAGGGACTACAATGAGCAGTTCTTC